What follows are 15 T cell receptor beta chains derived from one specimen sequenced in a study of cytomegalovirus exposure and HLA in healthy donors (TCRdb year 2017). Library construction relied on the immunoSEQ multiplex PCR assay. A mixture of 60 forward primers for TCR Vbeta segments and 13 reverse primers for TCR Jbeta segments was used in the multiplex PCR. The table was pulled from immuneACCESS by TCRdb, which kept in-frame rearrangements only. Such tables lose some clones; where checked, under half of the loss comes from unresolved V genes, and the rest has no known cause. The sample table lists some 150,000 clones, roughly 78% of them with a count of one. The ten largest clones add up to roughly 2% of the sample. Sample: PBMCs. The source is a middle-aged man in good health and CMV-seronegative.

A few counts support this clone. The gene calls are TRBV9 and TRBJ2-2; 7 bases line up with TRBD2. Germline V lookup: CDR1 SGDLS, CDR2 YYNGEE. J gave up 1 base and V 1 base, and 1 base lay outside the gene matches. This CDR3 comprises 15 residues. Written as DNA, the CDR3 is TGTGCCAGCAGCGTACTAGCGGAGAACACCGGGGAGCTGTTTTTT. Translation gives CASSVLAENTGELFF.

A few counts support this clone. This chain links TRBV14 with TRBJ2-2, with D unresolved. The germline CDR1 and CDR2 sequences are SGHDN and FVKESK. There are 17 residues in the CDR3. Trimming stripped 4 bases from V and 0 bases from J, with 15 bases between. CDR3 coding DNA: TGTGCCAGCAGCCGGAATACAGCCTCCGCGAACACCGGGGAGCTGTTTTTT. It translates to CASSRNTASANTGELFF.

On this clone itself: A read error may produce the germline difference seen at one junction end. The genes are TRBV7-7 and TRBJ2-1, with TRBD1 as a possible D gene (5 bases). This CDR3 is built from 13 residues. Germline V CDR1 and CDR2: SSHAT, FNYEAQ (reference sequence). CDR3 nucleotide sequence: TGTGCTAGCAGCTTAGGGGCAGGTTATGAGCAGTTCTTC. Amino acids: CASSLGAGYEQFF.

The V gene is TRBV6-1, the J gene TRBJ1-1; the match to TRBD1 covers 8 bases. This CDR3 has 15 amino acids. J was trimmed by 4 bases and V by 0 bases; bases with no gene match: 4. Germline CDR1 reads MNHNS; CDR2 reads SASEGT. Here the CDR3 reads CASSEAAGGATEAFF. The CDR3 DNA sequence: TGTGCCAGCAGTGAAGCGGCAGGGGGCGCCACTGAAGCTTTCTTT.

This chain uses TRBV10-3 with TRBJ2-5; 8 bases map to TRBD1. The germline V gene encodes CDR1 ENHRY and CDR2 SYGVKD. This CDR3 has 15 amino acids. Unmatched junction bases numbered 11, after V lost 6 bases and J lost 5 bases. The CDR3: CAIRSEQGVGETQYF. CDR3 DNA sequence: TGTGCCATCAGGTCAGAACAGGGGGTCGGGGAGACCCAGTACTTC.

The DNA of the CDR3 is TGCGCCAGCAGCCAAGATGCAAGCCCGGTGTTGGACATTCAGTACTTC. Protein product: CASSQDASPVLDIQYF. J is TRBJ2-4 and V is TRBV4-1; no reliable D call. Trimming stripped 0 bases from V and 8 bases from J, with 17 bases between. This CDR3 contains 16 residues. Germline V gene sequence: CDR1 MGHRA, CDR2 YSYEKL.

V and J are TRBV5-1 and TRBJ2-7; 13 bases match TRBD2. After removal of 6 bases from V and 2 bases from J, the junction contained 8 bases not matched to a gene. The germline gives CDR1 SGHRS, CDR2 YFSETQ. The CDR3 covers 16 residues. In DNA form, the CDR3 reads TGCGCCAGCAACGCCGGACTAGCGGGAGTTCCCTACGAGCAGTACTTC. Residues: CASNAGLAGVPYEQYF.

This chain links TRBV19 with TRBJ2-7, with 8 bases lining up with TRBD1. The CDR3 contains 14 residues. Trimming removed 4 bases from V and 6 bases from J; junction bases left unmatched: 8. Germline CDR1 is LNHDA and CDR2 is SQIVND (reference sequence). This CDR3 reads CASSKGQASGEQYF. The CDR3, as DNA: TGTGCCAGTAGTAAGGGACAGGCTTCGGGCGAGCAGTACTTC.

The chain is built from TRBV5-1 and TRBJ2-2; TRBD2 agrees at 12 bases. CDR3 length equals 16 residues. Trimming at V came to 3 bases and at J to 3 bases, leaving 3 bases not matched to a gene. Germline-derived CDR1 and CDR2 are SGHRS and YFSETQ. The CDR3, as DNA: TGCGCCAGCAGCTCAGGACTAGCGGGGTACACCGGGGAGCTGTTTTTT. Translated: CASSSGLAGYTGELFF.

The CDR3 protein is CAWAGGARHTDTQYF. DNA of the CDR3: TGTGCCTGGGCGGGAGGCGCCAGGCACACAGATACGCAGTATTTT. The chain carries TRBV30 and TRBJ2-3; TRBD2 matches 8 bases. Germline V lookup: CDR1 GTSNPN, CDR2 SVGIG (reference sequence). V lost 5 bases and J lost 2; bases outside the gene matches: 9. The CDR3 is made up of 15 amino acids.

For the CDR3, the DNA is TGTGCCAGCAGGGATACCAGGGGGCGCTACGAGCAGTACTTC. This codes for CASRDTRGRYEQYF. This rearrangement joins TRBV28 to TRBJ2-7, with 8 nucleotides matching TRBD1. Germline CDR1 MDHEN, CDR2 SYDVKM. Trimming cost V 6 bases and J 3 bases; bases outside gene matches: 7. The CDR3 has 14 amino acids.

The rearrangement joins TRBV19 to TRBJ2-3; 8 nucleotides match TRBD2. The germline V gene has CDR1 LNHDA and CDR2 SQIVND (reference sequence). V trimming: 6 bases; J trimming: 4 bases; junction bases outside the gene matches: 6. CDR3 length: 14 residues. The CDR3 loop reads CASRGGLAADTQYF. In DNA form, the CDR3 reads TGTGCCAGTAGGGGTGGACTAGCAGCAGATACGCAGTATTTT.

The J gene is TRBJ1-4, the V gene TRBV11-2, with 7 bases matching TRBD1. The CDR3 totals 16 residues. Trimming took 5 bases from V and 3 from J; bases not matched to a gene: 9. Per germline, CDR1 SGHAT and CDR2 FQNNGV. The CDR3 sequence: CASSPDSGTANEKLFF. DNA for the CDR3: TGTGCCAGCAGCCCCGACTCCGGGACAGCTAATGAAAAACTGTTTTTT.

Points on this clone: Different DNA sequences within this sample yield the same CDR3. The chain recombines TRBV5-1 with TRBJ2-2; D is ambiguous. In germline, CDR1 is SGHRS, CDR2 YFSETQ. The CDR3 sequence is 13 residues long. V dropped 1 base and J dropped 8 bases, with 9 bases sitting between them. The CDR3 DNA is TGCGCCAGCAGCTTGCGAAGTGAGGGGGAGCTGTTTTTT. This translates into CASSLRSEGELFF.

The rearrangement joins TRBV18 to TRBJ2-2; 7 positions agree with TRBD1. Trimming took 3 bases from V and 2 from J; bases not matched to a gene: 3. CDR1 and CDR2 from the germline V gene are KGHSH and LQKENI. CDR3 length equals 15 residues. The CDR3 nucleotides are TGTGCCAGCTCACCGACAGGGCCTAACACCGGGGAGCTGTTTTTT. This encodes CASSPTGPNTGELFF.